The present entry profiles one T cell receptor (beta chain) with its context. The antigen is undetermined. The data stem from a study of a mutant IDH1 vaccine in newly diagnosed glioma. Across the study: Administration of eight vaccinations to patients took place in weeks 1, 3, 5, 7, 11, 15, 19, 23. The treated population exhibited a male proportion of roughly 60%, a female proportion of around 40%, and a mean age of about 40 years.

Sample time point: week 5, during vaccination. Mutant IDH1 20-mer peptide, at 300 ug, made up each vaccine dose, with topical imiquimod. New WHO grade 3 or 4 astrocytomas that were IDH1-mutant and ATRX-lost had been found in donors. Study-wide results and limits: Most patients, 90% to 95%, showed vaccine-induced immune responses.

Clones were sequenced by immunoSEQ multiplex PCR, and TCRdb holds only the in-frame ones, with some missing. The sample holds 52,000 or so clones; about 80% are singletons and the top ten take about 3.1%. Germline lookup yields CDR1 SNHLY and CDR2 FYNNEI. Trimming shortened V by 0 bases and J by 8 bases, and 11 bases separated the two germline ends. The CDR3 runs to 13 residues. The clonotype originates from a woman aged 18-29 years with glioma. Some clones in this sample may be carry-over from other donors' samples. This sequence joins TRBV2 and TRBJ2-7; a weak D match, TRBD2 (6 bases). Sequencing was performed on PBMCs, taken from a glioma patient whose treatment included an IDH1 peptide vaccine. The CDR3 region is CASSEAGGRKQYF. The CDR3 bases are TGTGCCAGCAGTGAAGCCGGGGGACGGAAGCAGTACTTC.